This T cell receptor (beta chain) stems from a study of OX40 agonist ivuxolimab in advanced cancers. Study-wide context: Dose-escalation subjects each had hepatocellular carcinoma, melanoma, renal cell or head and neck cancer.

Sequencing used immunoSEQ multiplex PCR; TCRdb keeps in-frame clones, though not all of them. The sample includes some 38,000 clones, around 90% seen only once; the top ten take less than 25%. Trimming shortened V by 5 bases and J by 2 bases, and 5 bases separated the two germline ends. Germline V gives CDR1 SGHAT, CDR2 FQNNGV. CDR3 length equals 12 residues. The rearrangement joins TRBV11-2 to TRBJ2-3, with D uncertain. Sequencing used CD4+ or CD8+ T cells sorted from blood, obtained in a trial of the OX40 agonist ivuxolimab. This TCR was sampled from an adult with an advanced solid tumor such as melanoma, head and neck, liver or kidney cancer. As DNA, the CDR3 is TGTGCCAGCAGCCTCTACACAGATACGCAGTATTTT. It yields the protein CASSLYTDTQYF.